The rows below give T cell receptor beta chains drawn from one sample of a study of tumor-infiltrating lymphocytes in oesophageal squamous cell carcinoma. TCRdb re-analysed the PCR reads in MiXCR, keeping a single row per CDR3 protein. The table records approximately 17,000 distinct CDR3 sequences, about 40% of them present only once. What was sequenced was blood. All receptors come from a female donor with esophageal squamous cell carcinoma. CDR3s include the opening cysteine and the closing phenylalanine or tryptophan. A D gene is named only where the DNA matches it firmly. Not every row has a clone size; where given, it reads once, few, many or a size class.

v_call	cdr3_length	j_call	d_call	clone_size	cdr3_nt	cdr3_aa
TRBV6-6	17	TRBJ2-1	TRBD2	.	TGTGCCAGCAGTTACCTCGATACTAGCGGTGCCTACAATGAGCAGTTCTTC	CASSYLDTSGAYNEQFF
TRBV28	15	TRBJ2-7	TRBD1	.	TGTGCCAGCAGTTATCGGACAGGGGCCTTTTACGAGCAGTACTTC	CASSYRTGAFYEQYF
TRBV10-3	13	TRBJ2-7	.	many	TGTGCCATCCGGGCCCAGGGGTCCTACGAGCAGTACTTC	CAIRAQGSYEQYF
TRBV11-3	14	TRBJ2-7	.	.	TGTGCCAGCAGCTTCGAGGGGGGGCCGTACGAGCAGTACTTC	CASSFEGGPYEQYF
TRBV11-1	16	TRBJ2-4	TRBD2	.	TGTGCCAGCAGCTTAGGTTCCGGGGGGGCCAAAAACATTCAGTACTTC	CASSLGSGGAKNIQYF
TRBV2	15	TRBJ1-5	.	few	TGTGCCAGCAGTACCCGAGAGGCGGGGAATCAGCCCCAGCATTTT	CASSTREAGNQPQHF
TRBV20-1	15	TRBJ2-2	.	few	TGCAGTGCTAGTAGAGACAACACGAACACCGGGGAGCTGTTTTTT	CSASRDNTNTGELFF
TRBV19	13	TRBJ2-5	.	.	TGTGCCAGTAGTATAGTAGGGATGGGGACCCAGTACTTC	CASSIVGMGTQYF
TRBV6-1	13	TRBJ2-1	TRBD2	.	TGTGCCAGCAGGACTAGCTCCTACAATAAGCAGTTCTTC	CASRTSSYNKQFF
TRBV7-8	15	TRBJ2-5	.	.	TGTGCCAGCACACCAGCGAACGGAGAGGGGGAGACCCAGTACTTC	CASTPANGEGETQYF
TRBV7-2	15	TRBJ2-7	TRBD1	.	TGTGCCAGCAGCTTAGGGGGGACAGCCGGTTACGAGCAGTACTTC	CASSLGGTAGYEQYF
TRBV9	15	TRBJ2-1	.	.	TGTGCCAGCAGCGTCGGAGGGCCGGGACACAATGAGCAGTTCTTC	CASSVGGPGHNEQFF
TRBV5-6	16	TRBJ1-5	.	many	TGTGCCAGCAGCATCAGGGGCGTGTCGGGTAATCAGCCCCAGCATTTT	CASSIRGVSGNQPQHF
TRBV7-2	13	TRBJ2-5	.	.	TGTGCCAGCAGCTTAGTATCAGGGGAGACCCAGTACTTC	CASSLVSGETQYF
TRBV7-2	16	TRBJ2-1	TRBD2	few	TGTGCCAGCAGAGGACCGGGACTACGCTCCTACAATGAGCAGTTCTTC	CASRGPGLRSYNEQFF
TRBV7-2	15	TRBJ2-5	.	large	TGTGCCAGCAGCTTAAACACCGGGGCGGGAGAGACCCAGTACTTC	CASSLNTGAGETQYF
TRBV6-1	17	TRBJ2-6	TRBD1	.	TGTGCCAGCAGTTACCCGGGACAGGGAGATGGGGCCAACGTCCTGACTTTC	CASSYPGQGDGANVLTF
TRBV10-2	17	TRBJ2-2	TRBD2	many	TGCGCCAGCAATCCCGGGACTAGCGCGAGTAACACCGGGGAGCTGTTTTTT	CASNPGTSASNTGELFF
TRBV20-1	14	TRBJ2-5	.	.	TGCAGTGCTTCGACCGGGACTCCTGGCGAGACCCAGTACTTC	CSASTGTPGETQYF
TRBV12-3/TRBV12-4	15	TRBJ2-5	TRBD1	.	TGTGCCAGCAGCCCGGGACAGGGAATTCAAGAGACCCAGTACTTC	CASSPGQGIQETQYF